What follows are 26 T cell receptor beta chains derived from one specimen sequenced in a study of blood T cell repertoires in COVID-19. Sequencing used immunoSEQ multiplex PCR; TCRdb keeps in-frame clones, though not all of them. The table lists 70,000 or so clones, roughly nine tenths of them singletons. Sequenced material: peripheral blood. The receptors derive from a man in his 70s with active COVID-19.

This chain joins TRBV4-3 and TRBJ2-7, with 9 positions matching TRBD1. V was clipped by 1 base and J by 4 bases; unmatched bases: 8. CDR1 is LGHNA, CDR2 YSLEER, per germline. The CDR3 contains 16 residues. CDR3: CASSQVGGQGWYEQYF. As DNA, the CDR3 is TGCGCCAGCAGCCAAGTGGGGGGACAGGGTTGGTACGAGCAGTACTTC.

V and J are TRBV3-1 (or the pseudogene TRBV3-2) and TRBJ2-3; 8 bases align to TRBD2. V was clipped by 4 bases and J by 2 bases; unmatched bases: 11. CDR3 length: 17 residues. Germline V gene sequence: CDR1 LGHDT, CDR2 YNNKEL (reference sequence). CDR3 sequence (DNA): TGTGCCAGCAGCCTACACCCGGGGGGGACGGCCACAGATACGCAGTATTTT. This gives the protein CASSLHPGGTATDTQYF.

This clone appeared a few times. The gene calls are TRBV7-3 and TRBJ1-6; TRBD1 matches 7 bases. CDR3 length: 13 residues. J was trimmed by 8 bases and V by 2 bases; bases with no gene match: 0. CDR1 SGHTA and CDR2 FQGTGA come from the germline V gene. The CDR3 DNA sequence: TGTGCCAGCAGCTTACAGGGGGATTCACCCCTCCACTTT. Encoded protein: CASSLQGDSPLHF.

This clone occurred once. The chain combines TRBV15 with TRBJ2-7, with 10 bases lining up with TRBD1. This CDR3 region has 14 residues. V was pared by 8 bases and J by 5 bases, with 9 bases of the junction left unmatched. The germline gives CDR1 LNHNV, CDR2 YYDKDF (reference sequence). The CDR3 here is CATAPGQGSHEQYF. In DNA, the CDR3 is TGTGCCACCGCCCCGGGACAGGGGTCCCACGAGCAGTACTTC.

This clone was seen a few times. This sequence joins TRBV7-2 and TRBJ1-6, with TRBD1 identical over 9 bases. J gave up 10 bases and V 1 base, and 8 bases lay outside the gene matches. This CDR3 has 16 residues. Germline CDR1 reads SGHTA; CDR2 reads FQGNSA. The CDR3 DNA reads TGTGCCAGCAGCTTAGGGGCACAGGGGGCTGGGTCACCCCTCCACTTT. Translation: CASSLGAQGAGSPLHF. The full variable domain, in which reference TRBV7-2 and TRBJ1-6 provide the parts outside the CDR3, is GAGVSQSPSNKVTEKGKDVELRCDPISGHTALYWYRQSLGQGLEFLIYFQGNSAPDKSGLPSDRFSAERTGGSVSTLTIQRTQQEDSAVYLCASSLGAQGAGSPLHFGNGTRLTVT.

CDR3 amino acids: CSVGGAGTYEQYF. The DNA of the CDR3 is TGCAGCGTCGGGGGGGCGGGCACCTACGAGCAGTACTTC. V and J are TRBV29-1 and TRBJ2-7; TRBD2 aligns across 8 bases. CDR1 is SQVTM and CDR2 is ANQGSEA in the germline V gene. Trimming removed 6 bases from V and 2 bases from J; junction bases left unmatched: 6. The CDR3 consists of 13 residues.

A few counts support this clone. This rearrangement joins TRBV4-2 to TRBJ2-1, with 12 bases matching TRBD2. J lost 10 bases, V lost 1 base, and 5 bases had no gene match. This CDR3 is built from 15 residues. Germline CDR1 and CDR2: LGHNA and YNFKEQ. CDR3 region: CASSQVASGRVEQFF. The CDR3 DNA sequence: TGTGCCAGCAGCCAAGTGGCTAGCGGGAGGGTAGAGCAGTTCTTC.

The chain joins TRBV19 to TRBJ1-1; 7 nucleotides align to TRBD1. Germline CDR1 and CDR2: LNHDA and SQIVND (reference sequence). Unmatched junction bases numbered 4, after V lost 4 bases and J lost 5 bases. The CDR3 covers 13 residues. The CDR3 DNA is TGTGCCAGTAGTACCCAGGGGGTTACTGAAGCTTTCTTT. Protein sequence: CASSTQGVTEAFF.

There are a few counts of this clone. CDR3 loop: CASSAREGQPQHF. The CDR3 bases are TGTGCCAGTAGTGCCCGGGAGGGTCAGCCCCAGCATTTT. This chain links TRBV19 with TRBJ1-5; D ambiguous. The CDR3 is made up of 13 amino acids. The germline gives CDR1 LNHDA, CDR2 SQIVND (reference sequence). Between the trimmed V and J ends, which lost 5 bases and 6 bases, there was a span of 11 bases.

The chain has TRBV4-3 and TRBJ2-1; a possible D gene is TRBD1 (5 bases). V was pared by 1 base and J by 10 bases, with 11 bases between. Germline CDR1 is LGHNA and CDR2 is YSLEER. The CDR3 contains 13 residues. CDR3 residues: CASSQVSTAEQFF. Written as DNA, the CDR3 is TGCGCCAGCAGCCAAGTATCGACAGCAGAGCAGTTCTTC.

V usage is TRBV5-4 and J usage is TRBJ2-1; 11 positions agree with TRBD2. V lost 4 bases and J lost 3; bases outside the gene matches: 6. There are 16 residues in the CDR3. Germline V gene sequence: CDR1 SGHNT, CDR2 YYREEE (reference sequence). The CDR3 spells CASSPDGTSGYNEQFF. The CDR3, as DNA: TGTGCCAGCAGCCCAGACGGGACTAGCGGCTACAATGAGCAGTTCTTC.

This chain uses TRBV11-1 with TRBJ2-1, with 7 bases fitting TRBD2. Germline assignment: CDR1 SGHAT and CDR2 FQDESV (reference sequence). Germline trimming cut 5 bases from V and 2 bases from J; bases unmatched to any gene: 6. The CDR3 is 15 amino acids. The CDR3 here is CASSVGRPPYNEQFF. In DNA form, the CDR3 reads TGTGCCAGCAGCGTCGGGAGGCCCCCCTACAATGAGCAGTTCTTC.

A remark on this clone: The same CDR3 is also encoded by other DNA sequences in this sample. This chain uses TRBV15 with TRBJ2-7; D is possibly TRBD1 (7 bases). Trimming removed 1 base from V and 3 bases from J, with 10 bases in between. There are 14 residues in the CDR3. The germline CDR1 and CDR2 sequences are LNHNV and YYDKDF (reference sequence). In DNA form, the CDR3 reads TGTGCCACCAGCAGAGGGGGGGACAGCTACGAGCAGTACTTC. Translating it yields CATSRGGDSYEQYF.

The chain couples TRBV5-4 to TRBJ1-1; tentatively, D is TRBD1 (5 bases). The germline V gene encodes CDR1 SGHNT and CDR2 YYREEE (reference sequence). The CDR3 has 12 residues. Between the trimmed V and J ends, which lost 7 bases and 0 bases, there was a span of 7 bases. The DNA for the CDR3 is TGTGCCAGCGCGGGGGTGAACACTGAAGCTTTCTTT. Translating it yields CASAGVNTEAFF.

The rearrangement uses TRBV10-2 and TRBJ2-7, with a possible D match to TRBD1 (7 bases). CDR3 length: 15 amino acids. Germline CDR1 WSHSY, CDR2 SAAADI. Trimming stripped 2 bases from V and 7 bases from J, with 18 bases between. As DNA, the CDR3 is TGCGCCAGCAGTGAGCGCAGGGGGGCCCCTGGGGAGCAGTACTTC. Its protein product is CASSERRGAPGEQYF.

The chain recombines TRBV19 with TRBJ2-3, with a weak D call TRBD1 (5 bases). There are 14 residues in the CDR3. Germline CDR1 and CDR2: LNHDA and SQIVND (reference sequence). Trimming shortened V by 5 bases and J by 10 bases, and 19 bases separated the two germline ends. As DNA, the CDR3 is TGTGCCAGTAGTCCCCGACAGCTTTCTTTGCCGCAGTATTTT. Translated: CASSPRQLSLPQYF.

This clone was picked up a small number of times. V is TRBV5-1 and J is TRBJ2-3; 8 nucleotides line up with TRBD2. J gave up 2 bases and V 4 bases, and 15 bases lay outside the gene matches. Germline V lookup: CDR1 SGHRS, CDR2 YFSETQ. This CDR3 spans 18 amino acids. The CDR3 coding sequence is TGCGCCAGCAGCCCCCTAGCGGGCGGGATCACTTTCACAGATACGCAGTATTTT. The encoded protein is CASSPLAGGITFTDTQYF.

This chain connects TRBV28 to TRBJ2-2; tentative D call: TRBD2 (7 bases). With 7 bases removed from V and 2 bases from J, the gap between germline ends came to 14 bases. The CDR3 runs 15 residues. CDR1 is MDHEN, CDR2 SYDVKM, per germline. CDR3 DNA sequence: TGTGCCAGCACCTGGGGGGGCGGCAACACCGGGGAGCTGTTTTTT. Translated, it gives CASTWGGGNTGELFF.

In this sample, this clone turned up once. The gene calls are TRBV14 and TRBJ2-1; TRBD2 matches 14 bases. This CDR3 is 13 amino acids long. Germline V lookup: CDR1 SGHDN, CDR2 FVKESK. V gave up 8 bases and J gave up 8 bases; unmatched junction bases: 2. The CDR3 DNA follows: TGTGCCAGCCGACTAGCGGGAGGGTATGAGCAGTTCTTC. This gives the protein CASRLAGGYEQFF.

The chain has TRBV18 and TRBJ2-7, with TRBD1 matching 10 bases. The CDR3 loop spans 14 amino acids. Losses at the gene ends were 5 bases for V and 3 bases for J; bases not matched to a gene: 4. Per germline, CDR1 KGHSH and CDR2 LQKENI. CDR3 loop: CASSAGTGVYEQYF. CDR3 coding DNA: TGTGCCAGCTCAGCCGGGACAGGGGTCTACGAGCAGTACTTC.

The CDR3 coding sequence is TGTGCCAGCAGCCCCTCGGAGGGGGAGCAGTACTTC. Protein: CASSPSEGEQYF. The rearrangement joins TRBV7-9 to TRBJ2-7; D possibly corresponds to TRBD2 (6 bases). CDR3 length: 12 residues. CDR1 is SEHNR and CDR2 is FQNEAQ in the germline V gene (reference sequence). The ends were cut back, 5 bases at V and 7 bases at J, with 12 bases in the middle.

The V call is TRBV2, the J call TRBJ2-7; 15 bases align to TRBD2. The germline V gene encodes CDR1 SNHLY and CDR2 FYNNEI. The trim removed 6 bases at V and 0 bases at J, leaving 3 bases unmatched. The CDR3 runs 16 residues. The CDR3 here is CASRRGLAGGSYEQYF. In DNA, the CDR3 is TGTGCCAGCAGGAGGGGACTAGCGGGAGGCTCCTACGAGCAGTACTTC.

V usage is TRBV7-3 and J usage is TRBJ1-2; 8 bases are shared with TRBD1. CDR3 length: 16 amino acids. Germline CDR1 reads SGHTA; CDR2 reads FQGTGA. After removal of 2 bases from V and 8 bases from J, the junction contained 13 bases not matched to a gene. The CDR3 here is CASSLLGDRNFGGYTF. In DNA form, the CDR3 reads TGTGCCAGCAGCTTATTGGGGGACAGGAATTTTGGGGGCTACACCTTC.

This clone was found once. The V call is TRBV21-1, the J call TRBJ2-3; the table's D call, TRBD1, was not checked against the DNA. TRBV21-1 is assigned pseudogene status. The CDR3 extends over 15 amino acids. The CDR3 DNA reads as TGTGCCAGCAGCGCCGTCCCAGGGCTGGGAGATACGCAGTATTTT. It yields the protein CASSAVPGLGDTQYF.

The CDR3 DNA reads as TGTGCCAGCAGTGAAAGGGCTAGCGGGAGTGGAGATACGCAGTATTTT. This gives the protein CASSERASGSGDTQYF. This chain joins TRBV6-1 and TRBJ2-3; 10 bases align to TRBD2. V lost 2 bases and J lost 5; bases outside the gene matches: 7. CDR1 and CDR2 from the germline V gene are MNHNS and SASEGT. The CDR3 has 16 amino acids.

The chain employs TRBV3-1 (or the pseudogene TRBV3-2) and TRBJ1-6; D is unresolved. Deletions cut 0 bases from V and 0 bases from J, with 6 bases between. This CDR3 has 16 residues. Per the germline V gene, CDR1 is LGHDT and CDR2 is YNNKEL (reference sequence). Written as DNA, the CDR3 is TGTGCCAGCAGCCAAGAGGGCTCCTCCTATAATTCACCCCTCCACTTT. Its protein product is CASSQEGSSYNSPLHF.